The entry below describes one T cell receptor (beta chain). This specimen comes from a study of CD8+CD57+ T cells in acquired aplastic anemia. V was clipped by 2 bases and J by 3 bases, with 11 bases between them. The CDR3 totals 14 residues. CDR1 SGHVS and CDR2 FQNEAQ come from the germline V gene. The template used for profiling TCR beta VDJ and CDR3 was genomic DNA. TCRdb reanalysed the reads using MiXCR and keeps one entry per CDR3 protein. The sample has around 180,000 distinct CDR3 sequences, 55% to 75% seen once; the top ten hold about 50%. The sample was sorted CD4+, CD8+, or CD8+CD57+ T cells (not recorded which) from PBMCs. The source is a human donor in good health. J is TRBJ2-7 and V is TRBV7-8, with no clear D. The CDR3 sequence is CASSLSAQVYEQYF. The CDR3 bases are TGTGCCAGCAGCTTATCGGCCCAGGTCTACGAGCAGTACTTC.